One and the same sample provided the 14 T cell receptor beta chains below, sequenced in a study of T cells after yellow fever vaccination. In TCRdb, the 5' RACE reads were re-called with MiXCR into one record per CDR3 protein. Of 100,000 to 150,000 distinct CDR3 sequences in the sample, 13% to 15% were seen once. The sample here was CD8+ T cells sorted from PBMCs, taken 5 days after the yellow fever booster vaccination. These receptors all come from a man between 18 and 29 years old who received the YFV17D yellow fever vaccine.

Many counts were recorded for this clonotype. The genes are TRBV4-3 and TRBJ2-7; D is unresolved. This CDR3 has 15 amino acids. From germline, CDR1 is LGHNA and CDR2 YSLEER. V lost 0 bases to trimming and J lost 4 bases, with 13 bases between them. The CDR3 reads CASSQDMSTEYEQYF. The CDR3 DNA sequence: TGCGCCAGCAGCCAAGATATGAGTACCGAGTACGAGCAGTACTTC.

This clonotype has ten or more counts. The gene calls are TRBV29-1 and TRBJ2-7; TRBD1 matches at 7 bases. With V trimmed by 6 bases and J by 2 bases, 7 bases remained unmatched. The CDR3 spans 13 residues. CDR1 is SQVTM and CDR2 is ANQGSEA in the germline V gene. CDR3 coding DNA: TGCAGCGTGGAAAAACAGGGGACCTACGAGCAGTACTTC. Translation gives CSVEKQGTYEQYF.

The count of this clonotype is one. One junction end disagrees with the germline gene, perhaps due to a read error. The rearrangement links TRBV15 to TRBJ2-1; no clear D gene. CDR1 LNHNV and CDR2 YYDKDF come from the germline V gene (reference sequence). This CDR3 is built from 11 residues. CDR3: CDTSRDTEQFF. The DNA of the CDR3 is TGTGACACCAGCAGAGATACTGAGCAGTTCTTC.

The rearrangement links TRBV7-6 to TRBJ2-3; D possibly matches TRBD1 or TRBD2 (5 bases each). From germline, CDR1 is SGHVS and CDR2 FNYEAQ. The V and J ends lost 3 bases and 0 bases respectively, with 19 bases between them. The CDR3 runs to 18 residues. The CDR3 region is CASSLGVGALGSTDTQYF. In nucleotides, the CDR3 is TGTGCCAGCAGCTTGGGGGTAGGGGCCCTGGGGAGCACAGATACGCAGTATTTT.

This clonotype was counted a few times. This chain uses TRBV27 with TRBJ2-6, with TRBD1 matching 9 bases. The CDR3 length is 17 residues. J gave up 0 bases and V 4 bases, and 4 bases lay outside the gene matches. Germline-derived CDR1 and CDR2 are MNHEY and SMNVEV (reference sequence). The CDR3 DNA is TGTGCCAGCAGTTGGACAGGGGCTCTCTCTGGGGCCAACGTCCTGACTTTC. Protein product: CASSWTGALSGANVLTF.

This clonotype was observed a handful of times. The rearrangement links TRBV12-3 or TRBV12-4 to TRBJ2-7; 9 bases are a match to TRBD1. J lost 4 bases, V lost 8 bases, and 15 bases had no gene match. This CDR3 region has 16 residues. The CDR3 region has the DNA TGTGCCAGCTGTATTAAAAGGGACAGGGTGGAGTACGAGCAGTACTTC. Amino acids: CASCIKRDRVEYEQYF.

CDR3 nucleotide sequence: TGTGCCAGCTCCAGGGCGCGGTCCGACACCGGGGAGCTGTTTTTT. Its translation is CASSRARSDTGELFF. This sequence joins TRBV18 and TRBJ2-2; perhaps TRBD1 as D (5 bases). V was trimmed by 6 bases and J by 3 bases, leaving 14 bases between them. Germline values: CDR1 KGHSH, CDR2 LQKENI. The CDR3 is made up of 15 amino acids.

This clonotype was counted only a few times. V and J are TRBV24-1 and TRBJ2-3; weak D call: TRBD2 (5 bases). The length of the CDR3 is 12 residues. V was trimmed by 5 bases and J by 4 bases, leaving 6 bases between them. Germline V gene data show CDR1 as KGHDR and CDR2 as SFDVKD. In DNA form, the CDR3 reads TGTGCCACCAGTGTGGGAGCAGATACGCAGTATTTT. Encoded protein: CATSVGADTQYF.

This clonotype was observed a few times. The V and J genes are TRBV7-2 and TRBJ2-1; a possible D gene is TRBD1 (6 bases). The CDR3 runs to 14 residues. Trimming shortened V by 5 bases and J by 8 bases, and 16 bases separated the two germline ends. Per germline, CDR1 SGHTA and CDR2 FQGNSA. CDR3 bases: TGTGCCAGCAGCCCTGTATGGGACATCCATGAGCAGTTCTTC. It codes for CASSPVWDIHEQFF.

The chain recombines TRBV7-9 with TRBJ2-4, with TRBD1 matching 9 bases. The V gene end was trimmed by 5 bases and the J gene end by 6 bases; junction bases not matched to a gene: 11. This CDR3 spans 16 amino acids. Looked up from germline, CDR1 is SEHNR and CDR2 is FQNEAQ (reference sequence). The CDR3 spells CASSPGGTGSLNIQYF. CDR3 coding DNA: TGTGCCAGCAGCCCTGGGGGGACAGGGAGTTTAAACATTCAGTACTTC.

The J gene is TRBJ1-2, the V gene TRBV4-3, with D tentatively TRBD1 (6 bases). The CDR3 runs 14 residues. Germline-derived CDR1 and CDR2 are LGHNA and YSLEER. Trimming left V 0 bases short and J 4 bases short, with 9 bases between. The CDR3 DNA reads TGCGCCAGCAGCCAAGATTGGGACACCTATGGCTACACCTTC. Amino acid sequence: CASSQDWDTYGYTF.

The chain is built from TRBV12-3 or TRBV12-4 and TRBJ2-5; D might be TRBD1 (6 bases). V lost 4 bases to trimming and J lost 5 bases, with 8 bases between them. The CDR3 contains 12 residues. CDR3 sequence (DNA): TGTGCCAGCAGTTCAGGGGTGGAGACCCAGTACTTC. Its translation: CASSSGVETQYF.

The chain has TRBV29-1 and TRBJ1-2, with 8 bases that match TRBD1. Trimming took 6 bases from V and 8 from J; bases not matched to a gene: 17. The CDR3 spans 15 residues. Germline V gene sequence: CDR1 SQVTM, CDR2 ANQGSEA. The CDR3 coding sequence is TGCAGCGTGGACGGACAGGGTAGTTCGGTCTCGGGCTACACCTTC. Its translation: CSVDGQGSSVSGYTF.

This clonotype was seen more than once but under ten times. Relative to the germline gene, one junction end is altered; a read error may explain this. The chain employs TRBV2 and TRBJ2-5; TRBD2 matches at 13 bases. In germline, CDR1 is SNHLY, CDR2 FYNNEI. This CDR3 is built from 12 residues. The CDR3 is CASSGTSGVLHF. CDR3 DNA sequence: TGTGCCAGCAGCGGGACTAGCGGGGTGCTCCACTTC.